This T cell receptor beta chain was captured in a study of OX40 agonist ivuxolimab in advanced cancers. Turning to the study itself: Among those enrolled, mean age was approximately 62 years (range roughly 20 to 85) and roughly 84% were male. Whole-study results and caveats: Expansion of clones was among the lowest in partial responders at 0.1-3.0 mg/kg. Low levels of normalized T-cell clonal expansion also appeared in some nonresponders. CD4+ and CD8+ blood T cells expanded clonally by week 6 at 0.1 to 3.0 mg/kg.

Regarding this clone: Its specificity is unknown.

Measured with immunoSEQ multiplex PCR; TCRdb has only the in-frame clones, and not every one. Of 70,000 to 100,000 clones listed, over 80% were seen once; the top ten hold 7.4%. The length of the CDR3 is 18 residues. The material sequenced was CD4+ or CD8+ T cells sorted from blood, taken in a trial of the OX40 agonist ivuxolimab. This sequence was found in an adult with an advanced solid tumor such as melanoma, head and neck, liver or kidney cancer. V gene TRBV12-1 combines with J gene TRBJ2-1; the tabulated D call, TRBD2, remains unverified against the DNA. TRBV12-1 corresponds to a pseudogene. The CDR3 DNA is TGTGCCAGCAGCTTGGGGACTAGCGGGAGGGCCCTGACCGATGAGCAGTTCTTC. Amino acids: CASSLGTSGRALTDEQFF.